A single T cell receptor (beta chain) is shown here with its context. Its target is not known. The CDR3 sequence is 15 residues long. V lost 6 bases, J lost 0 bases, and 13 bases lay in between. Germline CDR1 KGHSH, CDR2 LQKENI. The sample comes from a study of T cells after yellow fever vaccination. Study-wide results and caveats: Contamination by abundant bulk-population clonotypes could be present in FACS-sorted repertoires. Detected again after the booster were most primary-vaccination clones, at 95% to 96% CD4 and approximately 90% CD8. It was a weaker secondary response, yet one that peaked faster, at day 5 versus 15.

TCRdb reprocessed the 5' RACE reads with MiXCR, giving one entry per CDR3 protein. The sample yields about 340,000 distinct CDR3 sequences, around 4.1% seen once. This receptor was obtained from a man aged 18 to 30 who received the YFV17D yellow fever vaccine. The rearrangement uses TRBV18 and TRBJ2-3; D perhaps matches TRBD2 (6 bases). Sequencing was performed on PBMCs, taken 5 days after the yellow fever booster vaccination. CDR3 protein: CASSPTSTSTDTQYF. CDR3 bases: TGTGCCAGCTCGCCTACTAGCACTAGCACAGATACGCAGTATTTT. Filled out from reference TRBV18 and TRBJ2-3, the complete variable domain reads NAGVMQNPRHLVRRRGQEARLRCSPMKGHSHVYWYRQLPEEGLKFMVYLQKENIIDESGMPKERFSAEFPKEGPSILRIQQVVRGDSAAYFCASSPTSTSTDTQYFGPGTRLTVL.